The clone carrying this TCR beta chain has a single count. Its target is unknown. CDR3 length equals 19 residues. Germline V gene sequence: CDR1 MNHEY, CDR2 SMNVEV (reference sequence). Trimming took 8 bases from V and 0 from J; bases not matched to a gene: 13. The data originate from a study of T cell repertoires in cytomegalovirus infection. The wider study: In public TCR beta signatures, there were indications of both CMV infection and matching HLA type.

Study-wide points: There were carriers of CMV plus the relevant HLA, and cumulative public TCR beta family frequency identified them. HLA-C-restricted CMV clonotypes gave the most frequent clonotype in two of eight donors.

TCRdb recomputed calls from the reads with MiXCR, one row per CDR3 protein. This table has 150,000 to 200,000 distinct CDR3 sequences, about 28% appearing once. The source is a human donor in good health (CMV status not recorded). Some clones in this sample may be carry-over from other donors' samples. Sequenced input: PBMCs. The chain carries TRBV27 and TRBJ2-1, with 13 bases aligning to TRBD2. This CDR3 reads CASGPRLAGGESSYNEQFF. The CDR3 DNA follows: TGTGCCAGCGGCCCCCGACTAGCGGGGGGCGAAAGCTCCTACAATGAGCAGTTCTTC.